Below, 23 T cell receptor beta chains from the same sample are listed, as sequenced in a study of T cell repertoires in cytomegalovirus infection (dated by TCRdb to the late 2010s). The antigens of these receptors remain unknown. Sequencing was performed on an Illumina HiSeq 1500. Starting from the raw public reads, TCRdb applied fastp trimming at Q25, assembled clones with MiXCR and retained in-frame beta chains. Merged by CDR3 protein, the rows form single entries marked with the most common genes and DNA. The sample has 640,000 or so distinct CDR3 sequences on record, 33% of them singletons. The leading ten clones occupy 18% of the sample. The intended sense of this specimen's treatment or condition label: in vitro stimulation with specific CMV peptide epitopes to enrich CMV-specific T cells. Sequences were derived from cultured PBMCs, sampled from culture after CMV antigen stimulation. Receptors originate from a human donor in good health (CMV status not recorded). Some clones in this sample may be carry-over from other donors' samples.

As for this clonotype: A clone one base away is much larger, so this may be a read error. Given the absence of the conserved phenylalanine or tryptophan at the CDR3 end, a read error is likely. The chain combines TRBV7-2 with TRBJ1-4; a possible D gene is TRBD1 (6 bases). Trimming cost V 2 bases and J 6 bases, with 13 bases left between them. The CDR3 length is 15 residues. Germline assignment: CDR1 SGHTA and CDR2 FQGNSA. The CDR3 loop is CASSLQGRGYEKLFL. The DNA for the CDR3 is TGTGCCAGCAGCTTACAGGGGCGAGGGTATGAAAAACTGTTTTTG.

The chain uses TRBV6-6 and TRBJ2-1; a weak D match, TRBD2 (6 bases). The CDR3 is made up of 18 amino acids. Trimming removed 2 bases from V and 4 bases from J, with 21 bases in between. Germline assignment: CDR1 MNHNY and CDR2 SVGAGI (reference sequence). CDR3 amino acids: CASSYALQRGSGYNEQFF. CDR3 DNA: TGTGCCAGCAGTTACGCCCTCCAGCGAGGAAGCGGGTACAATGAGCAGTTCTTC.

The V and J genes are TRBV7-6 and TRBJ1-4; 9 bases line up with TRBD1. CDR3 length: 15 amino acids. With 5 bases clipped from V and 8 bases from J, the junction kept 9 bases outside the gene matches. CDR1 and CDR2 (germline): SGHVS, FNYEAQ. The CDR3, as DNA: TGTGCCAGCAGCGGTTATACAGGGGGCGCAGAAAAACTGTTTTTT. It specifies CASSGYTGGAEKLFF.

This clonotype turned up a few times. CDR3 nucleotides: TGTGCCAGCAGCCCGGGGGGTGGTTACAGGGGGACTGAAGCTTTCTTT. Amino acids: CASSPGGGYRGTEAFF. The genes are TRBV5-4 and TRBJ1-1; 8 bases align to TRBD1. V was pared by 4 bases and J by 5 bases, with 13 bases of the junction left unmatched. This CDR3 has 16 residues. Germline V CDR1 and CDR2: SGHNT, YYREEE (reference sequence).

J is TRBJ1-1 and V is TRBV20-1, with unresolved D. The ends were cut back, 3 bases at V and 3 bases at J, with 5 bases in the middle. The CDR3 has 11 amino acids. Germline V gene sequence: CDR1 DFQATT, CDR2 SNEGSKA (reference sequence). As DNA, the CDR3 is TGCAGTGCTAGTGCCCACACTGAAGCTTTCTTT. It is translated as CSASAHTEAFF.

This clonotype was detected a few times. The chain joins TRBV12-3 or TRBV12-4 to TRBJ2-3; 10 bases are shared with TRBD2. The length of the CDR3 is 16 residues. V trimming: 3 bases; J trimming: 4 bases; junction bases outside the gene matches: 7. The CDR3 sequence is CASSFQAGGLSDTQYF. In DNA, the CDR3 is TGTGCCAGCAGTTTCCAAGCGGGGGGGCTTTCAGATACGCAGTATTTT.

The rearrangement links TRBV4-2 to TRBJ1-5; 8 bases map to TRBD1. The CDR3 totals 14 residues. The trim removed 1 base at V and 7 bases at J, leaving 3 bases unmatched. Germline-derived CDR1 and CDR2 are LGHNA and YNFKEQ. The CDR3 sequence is CASSQAPGGQPQHF. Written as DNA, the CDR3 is TGTGCCAGCAGCCAAGCCCCAGGGGGCCAGCCCCAGCATTTT.

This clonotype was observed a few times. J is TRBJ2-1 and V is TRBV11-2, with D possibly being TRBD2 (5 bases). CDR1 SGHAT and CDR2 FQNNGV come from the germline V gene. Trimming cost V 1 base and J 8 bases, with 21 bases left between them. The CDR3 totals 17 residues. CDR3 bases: TGTGCCAGCAGCTTAGTATCCCTCGGACGGGAAGGAGATGAGCAGTTCTTC. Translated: CASSLVSLGREGDEQFF. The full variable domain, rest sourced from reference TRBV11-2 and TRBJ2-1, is EAGVAQSPRYKIIEKRQSVAFWCNPISGHATLYWYQQILGQGPKLLIQFQNNGVVDDSQLPKDRFSAERLKGVDSTLKIQPAKLEDSAVYLCASSLVSLGREGDEQFFGPGTRLTVL.

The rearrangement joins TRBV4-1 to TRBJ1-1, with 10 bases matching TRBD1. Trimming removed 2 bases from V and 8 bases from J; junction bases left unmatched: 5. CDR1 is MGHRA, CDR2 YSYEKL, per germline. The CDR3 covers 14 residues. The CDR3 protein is CASSQIRDRGEAFF. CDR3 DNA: TGCGCCAGCAGCCAAATTAGGGACAGGGGCGAAGCTTTCTTT.

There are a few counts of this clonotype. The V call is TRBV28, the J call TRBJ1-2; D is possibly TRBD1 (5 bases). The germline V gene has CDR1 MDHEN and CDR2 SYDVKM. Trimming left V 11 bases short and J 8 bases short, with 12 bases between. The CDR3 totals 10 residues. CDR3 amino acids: CACAGAGYTF. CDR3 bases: TGTGCCTGCGCTGGGGCAGGCTACACCTTC.

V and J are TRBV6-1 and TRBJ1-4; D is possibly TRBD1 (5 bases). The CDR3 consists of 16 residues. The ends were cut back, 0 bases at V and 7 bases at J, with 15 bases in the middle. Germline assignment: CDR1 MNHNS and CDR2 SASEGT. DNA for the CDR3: TGTGCCAGCAGTGAAGCGCTTCACAGTGGGGCTGAAAAACTGTTTTTT. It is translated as CASSEALHSGAEKLFF.

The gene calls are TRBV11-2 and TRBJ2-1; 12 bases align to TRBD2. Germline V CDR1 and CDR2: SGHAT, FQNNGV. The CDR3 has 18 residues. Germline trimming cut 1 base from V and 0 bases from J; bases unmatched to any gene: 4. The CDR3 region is CASSLGGLAGPSYNEQFF. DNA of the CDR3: TGTGCCAGCAGCTTAGGAGGACTAGCGGGACCCTCCTACAATGAGCAGTTCTTC.

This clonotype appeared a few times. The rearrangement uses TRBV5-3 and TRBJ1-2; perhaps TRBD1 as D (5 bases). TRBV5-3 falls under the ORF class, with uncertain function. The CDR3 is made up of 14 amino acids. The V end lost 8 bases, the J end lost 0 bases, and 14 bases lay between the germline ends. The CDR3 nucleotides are TGTGCCAGCAGCACTCTGGGGGCTAACTATGGCTACACCTTC. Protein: CASSTLGANYGYTF.

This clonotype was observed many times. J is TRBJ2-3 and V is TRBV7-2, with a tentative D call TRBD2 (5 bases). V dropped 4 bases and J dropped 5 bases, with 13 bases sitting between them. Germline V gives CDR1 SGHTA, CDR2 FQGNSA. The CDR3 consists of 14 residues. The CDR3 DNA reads TGTGCCAGCAGCTCCAATAGCGTAGGAGATACGCAGTATTTT. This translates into CASSSNSVGDTQYF.

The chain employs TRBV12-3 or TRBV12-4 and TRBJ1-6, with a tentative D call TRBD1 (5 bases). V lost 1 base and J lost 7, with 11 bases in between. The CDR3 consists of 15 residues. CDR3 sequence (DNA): TGTGCCAGCAGTTTAGTTCTACAGGTGAATTCACCCCTCCACTTT. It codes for CASSLVLQVNSPLHF.

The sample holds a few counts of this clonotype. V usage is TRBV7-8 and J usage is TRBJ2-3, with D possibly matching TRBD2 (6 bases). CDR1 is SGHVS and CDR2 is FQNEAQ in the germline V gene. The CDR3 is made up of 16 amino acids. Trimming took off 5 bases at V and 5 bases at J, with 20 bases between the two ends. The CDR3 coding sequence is TGTGCCAGCAGCCCGGACCAGGGTGGGGGGAGAGATACGCAGTATTTT. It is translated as CASSPDQGGGRDTQYF.

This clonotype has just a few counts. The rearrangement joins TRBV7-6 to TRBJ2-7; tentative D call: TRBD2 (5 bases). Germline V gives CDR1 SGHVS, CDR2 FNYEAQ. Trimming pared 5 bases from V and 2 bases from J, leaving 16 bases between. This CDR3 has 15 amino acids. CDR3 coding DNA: TGTGCCAGCAGCCCAAGCCCCGTGACTACCTACGAGCAGTACTTC. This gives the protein CASSPSPVTTYEQYF.

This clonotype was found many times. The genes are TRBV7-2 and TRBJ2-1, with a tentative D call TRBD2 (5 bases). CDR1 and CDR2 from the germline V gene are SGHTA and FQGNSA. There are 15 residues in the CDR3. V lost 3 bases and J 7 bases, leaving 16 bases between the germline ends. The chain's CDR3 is CASSFWVAGGNEQFF. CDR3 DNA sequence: TGTGCCAGCAGCTTTTGGGTCGCGGGCGGGAATGAGCAGTTCTTC. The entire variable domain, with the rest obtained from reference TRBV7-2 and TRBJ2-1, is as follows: GAGVSQSPSNKVTEKGKDVELRCDPISGHTALYWYRQSLGQGLEFLIYFQGNSAPDKSGLPSDRFSAERTGGSVSTLTIQRTQQEDSAVYLCASSFWVAGGNEQFFGPGTRLTVL.

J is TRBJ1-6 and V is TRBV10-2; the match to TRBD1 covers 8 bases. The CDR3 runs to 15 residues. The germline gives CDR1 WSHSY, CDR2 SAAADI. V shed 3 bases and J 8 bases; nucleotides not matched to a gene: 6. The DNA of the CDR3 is TGCGCCAGCAGTGATGGGACAGGAAAGGATTCACCCCTCCACTTT. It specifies CASSDGTGKDSPLHF.

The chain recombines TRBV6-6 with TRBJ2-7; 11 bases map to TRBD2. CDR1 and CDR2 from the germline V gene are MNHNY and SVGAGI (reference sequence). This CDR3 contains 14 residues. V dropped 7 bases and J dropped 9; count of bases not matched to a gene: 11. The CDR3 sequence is CASTLAGGPGGQYF. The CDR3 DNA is TGTGCCAGCACCCTAGCGGGGGGCCCTGGCGGGCAGTACTTC.

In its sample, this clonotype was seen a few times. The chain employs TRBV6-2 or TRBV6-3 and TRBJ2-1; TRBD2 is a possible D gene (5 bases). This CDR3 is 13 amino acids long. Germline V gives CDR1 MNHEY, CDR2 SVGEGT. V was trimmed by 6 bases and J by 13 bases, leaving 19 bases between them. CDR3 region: CASSPMRAKYQFF. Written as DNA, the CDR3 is TGTGCCAGCAGCCCTATGCGGGCCAAGTACCAGTTCTTC.

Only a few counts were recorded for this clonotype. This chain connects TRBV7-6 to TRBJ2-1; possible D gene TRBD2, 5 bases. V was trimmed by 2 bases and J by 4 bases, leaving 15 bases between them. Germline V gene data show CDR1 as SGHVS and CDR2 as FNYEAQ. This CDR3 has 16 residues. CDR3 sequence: CASSLMAGRSYNEQFF. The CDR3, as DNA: TGTGCCAGCAGCTTAATGGCGGGCCGTTCGTACAATGAGCAGTTCTTC.

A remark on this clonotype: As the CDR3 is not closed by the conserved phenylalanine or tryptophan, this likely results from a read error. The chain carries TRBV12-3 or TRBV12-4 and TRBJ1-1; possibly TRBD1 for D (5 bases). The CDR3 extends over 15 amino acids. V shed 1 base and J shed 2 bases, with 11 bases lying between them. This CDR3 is CASSLVRGINTEAFI. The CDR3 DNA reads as TGTGCCAGCAGTTTAGTTCGGGGGATTAACACTGAAGCTTTCATT.